The T cell receptor (beta chain) under discussion was sequenced for a study of T cell changes during pregnancy in multiple sclerosis. The protocol was immunoSEQ multiplex PCR, while the TCRdb copy is restricted to in-frame clones and leaves out a portion. The sample has approximately 44,000 clones, more than 80% seen once. Germline CDR1 and CDR2: LNHDA and SQIVND (reference sequence). The CDR3 is 12 amino acids. Trimming took 10 bases from V and 5 from J, leaving 11 bases between them. The chain is built from TRBV19 and TRBJ2-2; D unclear. Sequenced here: CD4+ T cells from peripheral blood mononuclear cells, sampled before pregnancy. The clonotype was recovered from a female donor with multiple sclerosis, enrolled in a pregnancy study. CDR3 DNA: TGTGCCACTACCACGTGGACCGGGGAGCTGTTTTTT. Amino acids: CATTTWTGELFF.